Each of the 14 T cell receptor beta chains below was sequenced from the same sample in a study of blood T cell repertoires in COVID-19 (TCRdb year 2020). The receptor library was made with the immunoSEQ multiplex PCR assay. What TCRdb holds here is the immuneACCESS table cut down to in-frame rearrangements. Part of the clones is not present; checked against another copy, under half of the missing clones reflect an unresolved V gene, and the others are unexplained. In all, the sample holds about 210,000 clones, and more than 75% of those were seen once. The biggest ten clones account for roughly 7.1% of the sample. The material sequenced was PBMCs or T cells enriched from blood (not recorded which). The receptor set was obtained from a young man in a cohort exposed to, infected with or recovered from COVID-19 (not recorded which).

V gene TRBV7-8 combines with J gene TRBJ1-1; D possibly corresponds to TRBD1 (5 bases). V was trimmed by 7 bases and J by 5 bases, leaving 17 bases between them. Germline V lookup: CDR1 SGHVS, CDR2 FQNEAQ. The CDR3 has 14 amino acids. The CDR3 bases are TGTGCCAGCACCAGGGATAACGCGGGAACTGAAGCTTTCTTT. Protein: CASTRDNAGTEAFF.

This sequence joins TRBV15 and TRBJ2-3; 11 nucleotides line up with TRBD2. V gave up 0 bases and J gave up 3 bases; unmatched junction bases: 2. This CDR3 is 16 amino acids long. Germline values: CDR1 LNHNV, CDR2 YYDKDF (reference sequence). CDR3: CATSRDRTSGTDTQYF. The DNA of the CDR3 is TGTGCCACCAGCAGAGATCGGACTAGCGGGACAGATACGCAGTATTTT.

The V and J genes are TRBV15 and TRBJ2-7, with TRBD1 matching 7 bases. The CDR3 sequence is 14 residues long. In germline, CDR1 is LNHNV, CDR2 YYDKDF (reference sequence). The trim removed 5 bases at V and 2 bases at J, leaving 6 bases unmatched. CDR3 in amino acids: CATSEDRFTYEQYF. For the CDR3, the DNA is TGTGCCACCAGCGAGGACAGGTTTACCTACGAGCAGTACTTC.

The V gene is TRBV7-9, the J gene TRBJ1-1; weak D call: TRBD1 (5 bases). The CDR3 covers 13 residues. Germline lookup yields CDR1 SEHNR and CDR2 FQNEAQ (reference sequence). With 3 bases removed from V and 11 bases from J, the gap between germline ends came to 16 bases. In nucleotides, the CDR3 is TGTGCCAGCAGCTTCTCCCAGGGTTTTTCTGCTTTCTTT. Translating gives CASSFSQGFSAFF.

This sequence joins TRBV9 and TRBJ1-2; TRBD1 matches 7 bases. V lost 4 bases to trimming and J lost 0 bases; unmatched junction nucleotides: 12. Per the germline V gene, CDR1 is SGDLS and CDR2 is YYNGEE. The CDR3 is 17 residues long. The CDR3 sequence: CASSKRQGRSSNYGYTF. In nucleotides, the CDR3 is TGTGCCAGCAGCAAGAGACAGGGCCGATCCTCTAACTATGGCTACACCTTC. The complete variable domain, with remaining parts taken from reference TRBV9 and TRBJ1-2, reads DSGVTQTPKHLITATGQRVTLRCSPRSGDLSVYWYQQSLDQGLQFLIQYYNGEERAKGNILERFSAQQFPDLHSELNLSSLELGDSALYFCASSKRQGRSSNYGYTFGSGTRLTVV.

The chain recombines TRBV3-1 (or the pseudogene TRBV3-2) with TRBJ1-6, with 7 bases fitting TRBD1. The germline V gene has CDR1 LGHDT and CDR2 YNNKEL (reference sequence). V was clipped by 2 bases and J by 7 bases; unmatched bases: 5. This CDR3 region has 15 residues. CDR3 nucleotide sequence: TGTGCCAGCAGCCAACCGGGACAGCCCAATTCACCCCTCCACTTT. Residues: CASSQPGQPNSPLHF.

V usage is TRBV7-2 and J usage is TRBJ2-2; tentative D call: TRBD1 (6 bases). There are 17 residues in the CDR3. Germline values: CDR1 SGHTA, CDR2 FQGNSA. Trimming pared 5 bases from V and 5 bases from J, leaving 21 bases between. This CDR3 is CASSIPRGDIVTGELFF. The DNA of the CDR3 is TGTGCCAGCAGCATCCCACGAGGGGACATCGTTACCGGGGAGCTGTTTTTT.

The chain recombines TRBV28 with TRBJ1-6, with D tentatively TRBD1 (6 bases). Trimming cost V 7 bases and J 7 bases, with 14 bases left between them. The CDR3 contains 14 residues. Germline V gene sequence: CDR1 MDHEN, CDR2 SYDVKM. The CDR3 sequence: CASTLGQRNSPLHF. The CDR3 nucleotides read TGTGCCAGCACCCTAGGACAGAGAAATTCACCCCTCCACTTT.

This chain uses TRBV5-1 with TRBJ1-4; D may be TRBD1 (5 bases). The V and J ends lost 7 bases and 3 bases respectively, with 13 bases between them. This CDR3 has 14 amino acids. From germline, CDR1 is SGHRS and CDR2 YFSETQ. In DNA form, the CDR3 reads TGCGCCAGCGGCCTAAGGGGCTCTAATGAAAAACTGTTTTTT. As protein: CASGLRGSNEKLFF.

The genes are TRBV5-5 and TRBJ2-2; D might be TRBD1 (5 bases). Germline V lookup: CDR1 SGHKS, CDR2 YYEKEE (reference sequence). V lost 2 bases, J lost 4 bases, and 12 bases lay in between. There are 15 residues in the CDR3. CDR3 region: CASSLGETVTGELFF. DNA for the CDR3: TGTGCCAGCAGCTTAGGGGAAACAGTCACCGGGGAGCTGTTTTTT.

The chain uses TRBV28 and TRBJ2-7; D is possibly TRBD1 (5 bases). This CDR3 contains 13 residues. Trimming pared 9 bases from V and 7 bases from J, leaving 19 bases between. CDR1 and CDR2 (germline): MDHEN, SYDVKM. CDR3 coding DNA: TGTGCCAGTGAGACGACAGCCCTAAGGGAGCAGTACTTC. Translation gives CASETTALREQYF.

The gene calls are TRBV4-2 and TRBJ2-2; a weak D match, TRBD2 (6 bases). Trimming removed 0 bases from V and 1 base from J, with 12 bases in between. The germline gives CDR1 LGHNA, CDR2 YNFKEQ. The length of the CDR3 is 17 residues. The CDR3 nucleotides are TGTGCCAGCAGCCAAGAGATTGGTAGCGGGAACACCGGGGAGCTGTTTTTT. Protein product: CASSQEIGSGNTGELFF.

The rearrangement uses TRBV14 and TRBJ2-2; 11 bases agree with TRBD2. The CDR3 contains 14 residues. Germline lookup yields CDR1 SGHDN and CDR2 FVKESK. The trim removed 6 bases at V and 7 bases at J, leaving 4 bases unmatched. Written as DNA, the CDR3 is TGTGCCAGCAGGCGACTAGCGGGAAACGGGGAGCTGTTTTTT. Residues: CASRRLAGNGELFF.

The rearrangement links TRBV7-2 to TRBJ1-2; 12 bases fit TRBD1. The CDR3 has 16 amino acids. J lost 6 bases, V lost 0 bases, and 5 bases had no gene match. The V gene's germline CDR1 is SGHTA and CDR2 FQGNSA. CDR3 in DNA: TGTGCCAGCAGCTTAGCGCCAGGGGACAGGGGGCATGGCTACACCTTC. Residues: CASSLAPGDRGHGYTF.